The 17 T cell receptor beta chains below were found in one sample sequenced in a study of cytomegalovirus exposure and HLA in healthy donors. The PCR employed 60 Vbeta primers together with 13 Jbeta primers. TCRdb keeps only in-frame clones here, not all; method: immunoSEQ multiplex PCR. The top ten hold roughly 1.5% of the sample, which has about 200,000 clones, 83% seen once. The specimen sequenced was PBMCs. All receptors derive from a girl between 5 and 17 years old in good health and CMV-seronegative.

This clone has a single count. The V gene is TRBV9, the J gene TRBJ1-2; D may be TRBD1 (6 bases). Germline CDR1 is SGDLS and CDR2 is YYNGEE. Deletions cut 0 bases from V and 1 base from J, with 7 bases between. This CDR3 is 14 amino acids long. The CDR3 reads CASSVVDSNYGYTF. CDR3 sequence (DNA): TGTGCCAGCAGCGTAGTGGACAGTAACTATGGCTACACCTTC. Full variable domain (outside the CDR3, taken from reference TRBV9 and TRBJ1-2): DSGVTQTPKHLITATGQRVTLRCSPRSGDLSVYWYQQSLDQGLQFLIQYYNGEERAKGNILERFSAQQFPDLHSELNLSSLELGDSALYFCASSVVDSNYGYTFGSGTRLTVV.

This clone appeared a few times. The chain combines TRBV5-6 with TRBJ1-6; the D gene is possibly TRBD1 (5 bases). CDR3 length equals 14 residues. The V gene's germline CDR1 is SGHDT and CDR2 YYEEEE. V was cut by 6 bases and J by 8 bases, with 15 bases left in between. CDR3 coding DNA: TGTGCCAGCATTAAGGGGATTCGGGATTCACCCCTCCACTTT. Encoded protein: CASIKGIRDSPLHF.

The chain couples TRBV2 to TRBJ2-7; 8 nucleotides align to TRBD1. The length of the CDR3 is 14 residues. The J segment lost 5 bases and the V segment lost 3 bases, leaving 6 bases of the junction unmatched. CDR1 is SNHLY, CDR2 FYNNEI, per germline. In DNA form, the CDR3 reads TGTGCCAGCAGTGATGGTGACAGGGGAAACGAGCAGTACTTC. Amino acids: CASSDGDRGNEQYF.

The chain carries TRBV19 and TRBJ2-2; D is undetermined. The germline V gene has CDR1 LNHDA and CDR2 SQIVND (reference sequence). The CDR3 sequence is 14 residues long. V was pared by 1 base and J by 7 bases, with 10 bases between. CDR3 nucleotides: TGTGCCAGTAGTATAGGGCAGTATGGCGGGGAGCTGTTTTTT. Translating gives CASSIGQYGGELFF.

This clone showed up just once. The J gene is TRBJ2-7, the V gene TRBV27; a possible D gene is TRBD2 (6 bases). The CDR3 sequence is 15 residues long. Germline CDR1 MNHEY, CDR2 SMNVEV (reference sequence). V shed 5 bases and J shed 0 bases, with 14 bases lying between them. The CDR3 sequence is CASSTYRDSSYEQYF. The CDR3 bases are TGTGCCAGCAGTACCTACCGGGACTCCTCCTACGAGCAGTACTTC.

This chain joins TRBV2 and TRBJ2-5; 7 bases are shared with TRBD2. V lost 7 bases, J lost 7 bases, and 12 bases stayed unmatched. There are 14 residues in the CDR3. The germline V gene encodes CDR1 SNHLY and CDR2 FYNNEI. The CDR3 nucleotides are TGTGCCAGCACCCGGGAGGACCGGATGGGGACCCAGTACTTC. Amino acids: CASTREDRMGTQYF.

The table lists this clone with a count of one. The chain has TRBV7-2 and TRBJ2-1; TRBD2 might be the D (5 bases). The germline V and J ends were trimmed by 3 bases and 9 bases, with 15 bases remaining between them. The CDR3 has 14 residues. CDR1 is SGHTA and CDR2 is FQGNSA in the germline V gene. CDR3 sequence reads: CASSFPSPAGEQFF. The CDR3 DNA sequence: TGTGCCAGCAGCTTTCCAAGCCCCGCGGGTGAGCAGTTCTTC. The complete variable domain, with remaining parts taken from reference TRBV7-2 and TRBJ2-1, reads GAGVSQSPSNKVTEKGKDVELRCDPISGHTALYWYRQSLGQGLEFLIYFQGNSAPDKSGLPSDRFSAERTGGSVSTLTIQRTQQEDSAVYLCASSFPSPAGEQFFGPGTRLTVL.

The chain is built from TRBV7-6 and TRBJ2-5; D gene ambiguous. The V gene lost 5 bases and the J gene lost 7 bases, with 11 bases spanning the gap. Germline CDR1 reads SGHVS; CDR2 reads FNYEAQ. The CDR3 consists of 12 residues. DNA for the CDR3: TGTGCCAGCAGCCAGGCCCGGCCGACCCAGTACTTC. It yields the protein CASSQARPTQYF.

This chain joins TRBV30 and TRBJ2-1; 9 bases match TRBD1. After removal of 4 bases from V and 2 bases from J, the junction contained 6 bases not matched to a gene. Germline V CDR1 and CDR2: GTSNPN, SVGIG (reference sequence). The CDR3 is 15 residues long. The CDR3 is CAWTQQGAAYNEQFF. The CDR3 DNA reads TGTGCCTGGACACAACAGGGGGCGGCCTACAATGAGCAGTTCTTC.

The chain recombines TRBV4-2 with TRBJ1-1; 9 nucleotides match TRBD1. The J segment lost 10 bases and the V segment lost 1 base, leaving 25 bases of the junction unmatched. This CDR3 is built from 20 residues. The germline V gene has CDR1 LGHNA and CDR2 YNFKEQ. CDR3 bases: TGTGCCAGCAGCCAAGTGGTAGGGACAGGGCGTCGCCCAACGCCACACACAGCTTTCTTT. It specifies CASSQVVGTGRRPTPHTAFF.

The chain couples TRBV11-2 to TRBJ1-2; no definite D call. Germline V gene sequence: CDR1 SGHAT, CDR2 FQNNGV. The CDR3 extends over 15 amino acids. V was trimmed by 5 bases and J by 0 bases, leaving 13 bases between them. This CDR3 reads CASSPTGGTNYGYTF. The CDR3 region has the DNA TGTGCCAGCAGCCCGACTGGCGGTACTAACTATGGCTACACCTTC.

This clone has a single count. The chain employs TRBV19 and TRBJ1-5; D not certain. CDR1 and CDR2 from the germline V gene are LNHDA and SQIVND (reference sequence). The CDR3 runs 14 residues. V shed 5 bases and J shed 1 base, with 9 bases lying between them. The CDR3 loop reads CASSPSWSNQPQHF. The CDR3 bases are TGTGCCAGTAGTCCTAGTTGGAGCAATCAGCCCCAGCATTTT.

This clone was seen a handful of times. V usage is TRBV6-1 and J usage is TRBJ1-1; TRBD1 might be the D (5 bases). Germline CDR1 is MNHNS and CDR2 is SASEGT. The V end was cut by 0 bases, the J end by 1 base, with 6 bases between. This CDR3 is built from 14 residues. The CDR3 bases are TGTGCCAGCAGTGAAGCACAGGAGAACACTGAAGCTTTCTTT. Protein sequence: CASSEAQENTEAFF.

The chain has TRBV2 and TRBJ2-3; 8 bases map to TRBD2. V gave up 4 bases and J gave up 5 bases; unmatched junction bases: 8. Per the germline V gene, CDR1 is SNHLY and CDR2 is FYNNEI. CDR3 length equals 15 residues. The CDR3 nucleotides read TGTGCCAGCAGTGTAGGCGGGAGGTTGGTAGATACGCAGTATTTT. Its translation: CASSVGGRLVDTQYF.

This clone appeared a few times. The chain recombines TRBV6-5 with TRBJ1-1; maybe TRBD1 (5 bases). This CDR3 region has 12 residues. V lost 6 bases and J 6 bases, leaving 11 bases between the germline ends. Germline CDR1 reads MNHEY; CDR2 reads SVGAGI. CDR3 DNA: TGTGCCAGCAGCCCCGGGGGTCCTGAAGCTTTCTTT. Translation: CASSPGGPEAFF.

V usage is TRBV5-4 and J usage is TRBJ2-1, with 8 bases fitting TRBD2. This CDR3 comprises 18 residues. J was trimmed by 0 bases and V by 3 bases; bases with no gene match: 11. Germline V CDR1 and CDR2: SGHNT, YYREEE (reference sequence). The CDR3 coding sequence is TGTGCCAGCAGCTCACTCGAGGGTAGCGGGATCTCCTACAATGAGCAGTTCTTC. Translating it yields CASSSLEGSGISYNEQFF.

The J gene is TRBJ2-6, the V gene TRBV7-8, with D perhaps matching TRBD1 (6 bases). From germline, CDR1 is SGHVS and CDR2 FQNEAQ. V was cut by 5 bases and J by 2 bases, with 10 bases left in between. This CDR3 region has 15 residues. The chain's CDR3 is CASSTGSPGANVLTF. In nucleotides, the CDR3 is TGTGCCAGCAGCACAGGGAGCCCTGGGGCCAACGTCCTGACTTTC. The whole variable domain, remainder taken from reference TRBV7-8 and TRBJ2-6, is GAGVSQSPRYKVAKRGQDVALRCDPISGHVSLFWYQQALGQGPEFLTYFQNEAQLDKSGLPSDRFFAERPEGSVSTLKIQRTQQEDSAVYLCASSTGSPGANVLTFGAGSRLTVL.